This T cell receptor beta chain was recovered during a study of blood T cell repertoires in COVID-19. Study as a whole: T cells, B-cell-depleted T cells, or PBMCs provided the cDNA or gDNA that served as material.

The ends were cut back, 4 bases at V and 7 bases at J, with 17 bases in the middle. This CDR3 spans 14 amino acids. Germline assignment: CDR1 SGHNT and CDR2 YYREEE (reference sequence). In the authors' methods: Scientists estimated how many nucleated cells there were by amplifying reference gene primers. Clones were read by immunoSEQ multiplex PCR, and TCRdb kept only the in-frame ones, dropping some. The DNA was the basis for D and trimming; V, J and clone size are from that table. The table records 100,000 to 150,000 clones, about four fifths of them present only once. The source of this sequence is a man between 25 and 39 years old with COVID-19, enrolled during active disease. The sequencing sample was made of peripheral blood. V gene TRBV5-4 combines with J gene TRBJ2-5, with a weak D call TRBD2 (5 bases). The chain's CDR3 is CASSPPDSGGTQYF. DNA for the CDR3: TGTGCCAGCAGCCCACCCGATTCCGGAGGGACCCAGTACTTC.